One sample yielded the 25 T cell receptor beta chains listed below, sequenced in a study of T cell changes during pregnancy in multiple sclerosis. Repertoires were generated with immunoSEQ multiplex PCR, while TCRdb's copy carries only in-frame clones and drops some. The table lists around 60,000 clones, 80% to 95% of them singletons. This specimen consisted of peripheral blood, obtained in the third trimester of pregnancy. These TCRs come from a female donor in good health, enrolled as a control in a pregnancy study.

J is TRBJ2-5 and V is TRBV30; 7 bases are shared with TRBD1. The CDR3 length is 14 residues. V shed 4 bases and J 6 bases; nucleotides not matched to a gene: 11. Germline V gives CDR1 GTSNPN, CDR2 SVGIG (reference sequence). CDR3 loop: CAWNPPGTDKTQYF. The CDR3 DNA reads as TGTGCCTGGAACCCCCCCGGGACAGATAAGACCCAGTACTTC.

As DNA, the CDR3 is TGTGCCAGCAAACGACAGGGATCCTATGGCTACACCTTC. Translation: CASKRQGSYGYTF. The V gene is TRBV27, the J gene TRBJ1-2; 7 positions agree with TRBD1. With 7 bases clipped from V and 4 bases from J, the junction kept 6 bases outside the gene matches. This CDR3 spans 13 amino acids. Germline CDR1 and CDR2: MNHEY and SMNVEV (reference sequence).

This chain joins TRBV6-1 and TRBJ1-1, with 9 bases identical to TRBD1. J gave up 5 bases and V 5 bases, and 9 bases lay outside the gene matches. Germline V CDR1 and CDR2: MNHNS, SASEGT. This CDR3 is built from 15 residues. CDR3 in amino acids: CASSTRDRGGTEAFF. CDR3 DNA: TGTGCCAGCAGTACCCGTGACAGGGGGGGGACTGAAGCTTTCTTT.

The rearrangement joins TRBV7-9 to TRBJ2-5, with D tentatively TRBD2 (5 bases). CDR3 length: 14 amino acids. V gave up 4 bases and J gave up 2 bases, with 11 bases separating them. The germline CDR1 and CDR2 sequences are SEHNR and FQNEAQ (reference sequence). This CDR3 reads CASSSDTRQETQYF. As DNA, the CDR3 is TGTGCCAGCAGCTCAGACACTAGACAAGAGACCCAGTACTTC.

The chain carries TRBV5-1 and TRBJ1-2; 7 bases are shared with TRBD1. Germline assignment: CDR1 SGHRS and CDR2 YFSETQ. The CDR3 has 14 residues. V was clipped by 3 bases and J by 4 bases; unmatched bases: 6. The CDR3 reads CASSSAGQTYGYTF. The CDR3 bases are TGCGCCAGCAGCTCCGCGGGACAGACCTATGGCTACACCTTC.

The V and J genes are TRBV5-4 and TRBJ2-1; 8 bases fit TRBD2. Trimming cost V 4 bases and J 7 bases; bases outside gene matches: 13. The V gene's germline CDR1 is SGHNT and CDR2 YYREEE (reference sequence). This CDR3 comprises 16 residues. Here the CDR3 DNA reads TGTGCCAGCAGCCTCAGAGGGGCGGGAGGAGGAAATGAGCAGTTCTTC. Translated: CASSLRGAGGGNEQFF.

The CDR3 DNA sequence: TGTGCCAGCAGTCCTCCGATGAAGCATGAGCAGTTCTTC. It specifies CASSPPMKHEQFF. The chain uses TRBV27 and TRBJ2-1; D is undetermined. The V and J ends lost 5 bases and 8 bases respectively, with 13 bases between them. Germline CDR1 reads MNHEY; CDR2 reads SMNVEV (reference sequence). This CDR3 region has 13 residues.

This clone was counted a single time. This chain uses TRBV11-2 with TRBJ2-7, with D possibly matching TRBD2 (6 bases). The CDR3 loop spans 18 amino acids. Trimming took off 0 bases at V and 0 bases at J, with 18 bases between the two ends. CDR1 and CDR2 (germline): SGHAT, FQNNGV. Written as DNA, the CDR3 is TGTGCCAGCAGCTTAGACCCCTCCCTAGCGTTTAACTCCTACGAGCAGTACTTC. Protein product: CASSLDPSLAFNSYEQYF.

On this clone: Sequence at one end of the junction differs from germline and may be a read error. This chain uses TRBV6-1 with TRBJ2-1; 8 bases map to TRBD2. Germline assignment: CDR1 MNHNS and CDR2 SASEGT. The CDR3 has 17 amino acids. For the CDR3, the DNA is TGTGCCAGCAGCGAAGTATATACTAGCGGAGCCTACAATGAGCAGTTCTTC. The encoded protein is CASSEVYTSGAYNEQFF.

The chain has TRBV5-6 and TRBJ2-5; 7 bases are a match to TRBD1. The CDR3 is 14 residues long. V shed 5 bases and J 4 bases; nucleotides not matched to a gene: 8. Germline assignment: CDR1 SGHDT and CDR2 YYEEEE. The CDR3 DNA reads TGTGCCAGCAGGTTGACAGGGAATCGAGAGACCCAGTACTTC. This codes for CASRLTGNRETQYF. Full variable domain (remainder filled in from reference TRBV5-6 and TRBJ2-5): DAGVTQSPTHLIKTRGQQVTLRCSPKSGHDTVSWYQQALGQGPQFIFQYYEEEERQRGNFPDRFSGHQFPNYSSELNVNALLLGDSALYLCASRLTGNRETQYFGPGTRLLVL.

The CDR3 DNA reads as TGCGCCAGCAGCTTGGCTCCGGGACTAGCGGTGGGGGAGACCCAGTACTTC. Its translation is CASSLAPGLAVGETQYF. The chain couples TRBV5-1 to TRBJ2-5; 11 positions match TRBD2. This CDR3 has 17 residues. V lost 0 bases and J lost 5; bases outside the gene matches: 9. Per germline, CDR1 SGHRS and CDR2 YFSETQ.

The chain recombines TRBV29-1 with TRBJ2-5; maybe TRBD2 (5 bases). The V gene's germline CDR1 is SQVTM and CDR2 ANQGSEA. Trimming shortened V by 4 bases and J by 1 base, and 7 bases separated the two germline ends. This CDR3 contains 12 residues. The CDR3 here is CSVAEVQETQYF. The DNA of the CDR3 is TGCAGCGTTGCGGAGGTCCAAGAGACCCAGTACTTC.

The chain employs TRBV2 and TRBJ2-3, with D possibly being TRBD2 (6 bases). The CDR3 has 14 amino acids. CDR1 SNHLY and CDR2 FYNNEI come from the germline V gene. Trimming shortened V by 7 bases and J by 0 bases, and 11 bases separated the two germline ends. CDR3 protein: CASTGVRSTDTQYF. CDR3 sequence (DNA): TGTGCCAGCACGGGGGTAAGGAGCACAGATACGCAGTATTTT. The variable domain in full, completed from reference TRBV2 and TRBJ2-3, reads EPEVTQTPSHQVTQMGQEVILRCVPISNHLYFYWYRQILGQKVEFLVSFYNNEISEKSEIFDDQFSVERPDGSNFTLKIRSTKLEDSAMYFCASTGVRSTDTQYFGPGTRLTVL.

The chain joins TRBV4-2 to TRBJ2-5, with 9 bases that match TRBD2. Per the germline V gene, CDR1 is LGHNA and CDR2 is YNFKEQ. This CDR3 has 15 residues. Unmatched junction bases numbered 3, after V lost 0 bases and J lost 4 bases. The CDR3 is CASSQEAGGRETQYF. Written as DNA, the CDR3 is TGTGCCAGCAGCCAAGAAGCGGGAGGAAGAGAGACCCAGTACTTC.

The table lists this clone with a few counts. The chain is built from TRBV4-3 and TRBJ2-1; 12 nucleotides match TRBD2. The junction had 3 bases not matched to a gene; V was cut back by 2 bases and J by 4 bases. In germline, CDR1 is LGHNA, CDR2 YSLEER. This CDR3 spans 16 amino acids. The DNA of the CDR3 is TGCGCCAGCAGCCAATCTAGCGGGGGGGATTACAATGAGCAGTTCTTC. This sequence encodes CASSQSSGGDYNEQFF.

V and J are TRBV30 and TRBJ2-3; D is unresolved. This CDR3 contains 14 residues. Germline CDR1 is GTSNPN and CDR2 is SVGIG (reference sequence). V dropped 1 base and J dropped 5 bases, with 13 bases sitting between them. This chain's CDR3 is CAWSARSVGDTQYF. CDR3 DNA: TGTGCCTGGAGTGCTAGGTCTGTAGGAGATACGCAGTATTTT.

V is TRBV11-2 and J is TRBJ2-1; TRBD2 aligns across 15 bases. The V and J ends lost 2 bases and 12 bases, in that order; junction bases with no gene match: 5. The CDR3 runs 15 residues. Germline V gives CDR1 SGHAT, CDR2 FQNNGV. CDR3 DNA: TGTGCCAGCAGCTTACTAGGACTAGCGGGAGGGGTGCAGTTCTTC. Protein product: CASSLLGLAGGVQFF.

The chain carries TRBV7-2 and TRBJ2-6, with D possibly being TRBD2 (7 bases). Trimming shortened V by 1 base and J by 0 bases, and 13 bases separated the two germline ends. The germline gives CDR1 SGHTA, CDR2 FQGNSA. The CDR3 is made up of 18 amino acids. The CDR3 DNA sequence: TGTGCCAGCAGCTTAGGGGGGGGCACAAACTCTGGGGCCAACGTCCTGACTTTC. Translated, it gives CASSLGGGTNSGANVLTF.

The V call is TRBV5-1, the J call TRBJ2-5, with 7 nucleotides matching TRBD2. The CDR3 extends over 13 amino acids. Unmatched junction bases numbered 9, after V lost 8 bases and J lost 5 bases. Germline lookup yields CDR1 SGHRS and CDR2 YFSETQ. The CDR3 nucleotides are TGCGCCAGTGGACTAGTGTCCCGGGAGACCCAGTACTTC. Translation gives CASGLVSRETQYF.

This clone was observed once. The V gene is TRBV5-4, the J gene TRBJ2-5, with TRBD1 as a possible D gene (5 bases). The V and J ends lost 8 bases and 3 bases respectively, with 14 bases between them. Germline CDR1 SGHNT, CDR2 YYREEE (reference sequence). The CDR3 covers 13 residues. The CDR3 coding sequence is TGTGCCAGATCCGCAGGGTTAGAAGAGACCCAGTACTTC. Translation: CARSAGLEETQYF.

The chain joins TRBV18 to TRBJ2-7; TRBD2 is a possible D gene (6 bases). The germline V and J ends were trimmed by 6 bases and 4 bases, with 13 bases remaining between them. The CDR3 consists of 13 residues. CDR1 is KGHSH, CDR2 LQKENI, per germline. The CDR3 region has the DNA TGTGCCAGCTCCTCTACGGAGGGATACGAGCAGTACTTC. Translated: CASSSTEGYEQYF.

The chain links TRBV4-1 to TRBJ2-7, with D maybe TRBD1 (6 bases). CDR1 MGHRA and CDR2 YSYEKL come from the germline V gene. V lost 0 bases, J lost 2 bases, and 14 bases lay in between. The CDR3 contains 16 residues. In nucleotides, the CDR3 is TGCGCCAGCAGCCAAGAGGCAGGCAGGGGAGCCTACGAGCAGTACTTC. It encodes CASSQEAGRGAYEQYF.

Details on this clone: Different DNA sequences within this sample yield the same CDR3. The chain employs TRBV30 and TRBJ2-5, with 12 bases that match TRBD2. Germline V gene sequence: CDR1 GTSNPN, CDR2 SVGIG (reference sequence). This CDR3 spans 14 amino acids. Trimming removed 5 bases from V and 5 bases from J; junction bases left unmatched: 6. CDR3 sequence (DNA): TGTGCCTGGTCTCCCCTAGCGGGGGGGGAGACCCAGTACTTC. Translating it yields CAWSPLAGGETQYF.

The chain has TRBV2 and TRBJ2-5; unclear D gene. Germline-derived CDR1 and CDR2 are SNHLY and FYNNEI. Between the trimmed V and J ends, which lost 0 bases and 7 bases, there was a span of 12 bases. CDR3 length equals 14 residues. CDR3 amino acids: CASSEAATKRTQYF. The CDR3 region has the DNA TGTGCCAGCAGTGAAGCGGCCACGAAAAGGACCCAGTACTTC.

J is TRBJ1-5 and V is TRBV27; TRBD1 is a possible D gene (5 bases). V shed 3 bases and J shed 7 bases, with 10 bases lying between them. This CDR3 spans 13 amino acids. Germline assignment: CDR1 MNHEY and CDR2 SMNVEV (reference sequence). The CDR3 protein is CASSLGGGQPQHF. The DNA of the CDR3 is TGTGCCAGCAGTTTGGGGGGAGGACAGCCCCAGCATTTT.